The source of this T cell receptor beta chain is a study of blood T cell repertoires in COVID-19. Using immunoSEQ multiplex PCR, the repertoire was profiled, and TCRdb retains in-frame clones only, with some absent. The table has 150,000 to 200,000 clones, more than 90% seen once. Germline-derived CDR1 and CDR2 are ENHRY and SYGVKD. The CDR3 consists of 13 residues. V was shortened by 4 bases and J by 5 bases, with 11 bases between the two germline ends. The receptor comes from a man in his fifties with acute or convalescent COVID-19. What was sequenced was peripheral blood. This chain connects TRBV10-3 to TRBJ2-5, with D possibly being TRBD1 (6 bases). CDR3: CAISGTGTETQYF. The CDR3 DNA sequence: TGTGCCATCAGTGGTACAGGGACGGAGACCCAGTACTTC.